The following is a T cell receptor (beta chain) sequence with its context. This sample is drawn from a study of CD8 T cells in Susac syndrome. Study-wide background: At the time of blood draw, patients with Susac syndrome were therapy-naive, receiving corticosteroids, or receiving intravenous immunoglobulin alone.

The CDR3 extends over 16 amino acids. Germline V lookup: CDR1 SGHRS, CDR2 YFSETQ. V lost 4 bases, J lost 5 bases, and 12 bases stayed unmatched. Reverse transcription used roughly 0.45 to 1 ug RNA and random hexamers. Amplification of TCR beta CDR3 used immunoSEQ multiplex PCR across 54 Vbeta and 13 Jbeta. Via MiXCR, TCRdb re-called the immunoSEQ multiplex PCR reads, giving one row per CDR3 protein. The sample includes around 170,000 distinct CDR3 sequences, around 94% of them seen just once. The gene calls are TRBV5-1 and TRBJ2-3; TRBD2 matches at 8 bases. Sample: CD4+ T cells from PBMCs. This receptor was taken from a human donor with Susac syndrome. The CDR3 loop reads CASSSRGGGIGDTQYF. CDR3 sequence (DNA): TGCGCCAGCAGCAGCCGAGGCGGGGGGATCGGAGATACGCAGTATTTT. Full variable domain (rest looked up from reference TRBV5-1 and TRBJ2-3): KAGVTQTPRYLIKTRGQQVTLSCSPISGHRSVSWYQQTPGQGLQFLFEYFSETQRNKGNFPGRFSGRQFSNSRSEMNVSTLELGDSALYLCASSSRGGGIGDTQYFGPGTRLTVL.